The present T cell receptor beta chain was sequenced within a study of T cell repertoires in cytomegalovirus infection. Overall study context: TCR beta signatures that were public indicated CMV infection and matching HLA type. Findings and caveats of the study: Clonotype analysis showed dominance of the ex vivo response by HLA-C-restricted CMV-specific TCR beta clonotypes. Frequencies of public TCR beta families were cumulated, and this identified carriers of CMV plus the relevant HLA.

TCRdb used MiXCR to reprocess the reads, holding one entry per CDR3 protein. Seen here are about 830,000 distinct CDR3 sequences, about 33% observed once, and the top ten hold roughly an eighth. This clonotype has a handful of counts. Its antigen is currently unknown. V was cut by 4 bases and J by 7 bases, with 29 bases left in between. Looked up from germline, CDR1 is SGHTA and CDR2 is FQGNSA. This CDR3 is 19 amino acids long. This material consisted of cultured CD8+ T cells from PBMCs, taken from culture after CMV antigen stimulation. This TCR came from a human donor in good health (CMV status not recorded). Some clones in this sample may be carry-over from other donors' samples. The V gene is TRBV7-2, the J gene TRBJ2-1; D may match TRBD1 or TRBD2 (5 bases each). Here the CDR3 DNA reads TGTGCCAGCAGCTCCTCTGGGGGTGCCATAATCTTAGATGGGAATGAGCAGTTCTTC. It encodes CASSSSGGAIILDGNEQFF.